The entry that follows covers one T cell receptor (beta chain) sequence. This sample was taken from a study of blood T cell repertoires in COVID-19. Produced via immunoSEQ multiplex PCR; TCRdb's table is partial and in-frame only. The table has around 250,000 clones, roughly 90% seen once. This CDR3 region has 10 residues. Trimming cost V 8 bases and J 9 bases, with 11 bases left between them. Germline V gene lookup returns CDR1 DFQATT and CDR2 SNEGSKA (reference sequence). The TCR comes from a woman in her thirties or forties who had recovered from COVID-19. Sequenced sample: peripheral blood. The V and J genes are TRBV20-1 and TRBJ2-1, with D perhaps TRBD2 (6 bases). Here the CDR3 reads CSSGVLEQFF. The DNA of the CDR3 is TGCAGTTCGGGAGTGCTTGAGCAGTTCTTC.